These T cell receptor beta chains were read from a single sample in a study of STAT5B mutations in CD4+ large granular lymphocyte leukemia. Produced via immunoSEQ multiplex PCR; TCRdb's table is partial and in-frame only. The profile covers more than 25,000 clones, with around 78% appearing a single time and less than 1.3% taken by the ten largest. Material: CD4+ T cells from blood buffy coats. The receptors come from a human donor in good health. CDR3s include the opening cysteine and the closing phenylalanine or tryptophan. The D gene is left open where the match is weak. Clone size is given for some rows only: seen once, a few or many times, or a class if the clone is expanded.

>few|NA|TRBJ2-7|TRBV15
CATSPRPGPYEQYF
TGTGCCACCAGCCCCCGGCCCGGACCCTACGAGCAGTACTTC
>NA|TRBD1|TRBJ2-2|TRBV19
CASSTTGDTGELFF
TGTGCCAGTAGTACGACAGGGGACACCGGGGAGCTGTTTTTT
>NA|NA|TRBJ1-2|TRBV5-6
CASSLRQGAANYGYTF
TGTGCCAGCAGCTTGAGGCAGGGAGCGGCTAACTATGGCTACACCTTC
>NA|TRBD1|TRBJ2-5|TRBV7-8
CASSSRDRGGETQYF
TGTGCCAGCAGCTCCCGGGACAGGGGAGGCGAGACCCAGTACTTC
>NA|NA|TRBJ2-7|TRBV5-5
CASSWGRLVDYEQYF
TGTGCCAGCAGCTGGGGCAGGTTGGTCGACTACGAGCAGTACTTC
>NA|NA|TRBJ2-2|TRBV11-2
CASSPIYTGELFF
TGTGCCAGCAGCCCCATCTACACCGGGGAGCTGTTTTTT
>NA|NA|TRBJ1-1|TRBV5-4
CASSPDGRSNTEAFF
TGTGCCAGCAGCCCCGACGGGCGGTCGAACACTGAAGCTTTCTTT
>NA|NA|TRBJ1-1|TRBV19
CASSMVPNTEAFF
TGTGCCAGTAGTATGGTGCCGAACACTGAAGCTTTCTTT
>few|NA|TRBJ1-2|TRBV15
CATSPGWEGSDYTF
TGTGCCACCAGCCCCGGGTGGGAGGGGAGCGACTACACCTTC
>NA|NA|TRBJ1-6|TRBV6-5
CASSYSVSGRVSPLHF
TGTGCCAGCAGTTACTCGGTTAGCGGTCGAGTCTCACCCCTCCACTTT
>NA|TRBD2|TRBJ2-3|TRBV6-5
CASSSGLAVTTDTQYF
TGTGCCAGCAGTTCTGGACTAGCGGTTACCACAGATACGCAGTATTTT
>NA|NA|TRBJ2-7|TRBV6-6
CASSYSYGTANYEQYF
TGTGCCAGCAGTTACTCATATGGGACTGCTAACTACGAGCAGTACTTC
>NA|NA|TRBJ1-2|TRBV12-5
CASGSDSSYGYTF
TGTGCTAGTGGCTCCGACAGTTCTTATGGCTACACCTTC
>few|NA|TRBJ2-2|TRBV19
CASSSPSNSGKGELFF
TGTGCCAGTAGTTCCCCCTCTAATTCGGGAAAAGGGGAGCTGTTTTTT
>few|NA|TRBJ1-1|TRBV2
CASSVSNIEAFF
TGTGCCAGCAGTGTATCGAACATTGAAGCTTTCTTT
>NA|NA|TRBJ2-5|TRBV28
CASSPMWETQYF
TGTGCCAGCAGCCCCATGTGGGAGACCCAGTACTTC
>NA|TRBD1|TRBJ2-3|TRBV5-1
CASSLDRGTDTQYF
TGCGCCAGCAGCTTGGACAGGGGGACAGATACGCAGTATTTT
>NA|NA|TRBJ2-3|TRBV9
CASSVSGDTQYF
TGTGCCAGCAGCGTCTCGGGAGATACGCAGTATTTT
>few|NA|TRBJ2-1|TRBV6-1
CASSVVVYNEQFF
TGTGCCAGCAGTGTGGTAGTTTACAATGAGCAGTTCTTC
>once|NA|TRBJ1-2|TRBV9
CASSAQGPYGYTF
TGTGCCAGCAGCGCACAGGGTCCCTATGGCTACACCTTC
>NA|NA|TRBJ1-2|TRBV28
CASSFAGYGYTF
TGTGCCAGCAGTTTCGCAGGGTATGGCTACACCTTC
>NA|NA|TRBJ1-2|TRBV28
CASSGAGTPYGYTF
TGTGCCAGCAGTGGAGCCGGGACACCGTATGGCTACACCTTC
>NA|NA|TRBJ1-2|TRBV28
CASSSVGRVYGYTF
TGTGCCAGCAGCTCGGTTGGACGGGTCTATGGCTACACCTTC
>NA|NA|TRBJ2-7|TRBV10-3
CAIMNTGNYEQYF
TGTGCCATCATGAATACAGGGAACTACGAGCAGTACTTC
>NA|NA|TRBJ2-7|TRBV19
CASSRDSSGSYEQYF
TGTGCCAGTAGTCGCGATAGCTCTGGGTCCTACGAGCAGTACTTC
>NA|NA|TRBJ2-1|TRBV25-1
CASRPRMGPGYNEQFF
TGTGCCAGCAGACCCCGTATGGGGCCCGGTTACAATGAGCAGTTCTTC
>few|NA|TRBJ1-2|TRBV19
CASSPRALNYGYTF
TGTGCCAGTAGTCCTCGGGCCCTGAACTATGGCTACACCTTC
>NA|NA|TRBJ2-1|TRBV27
CATRTSYNEQFF
TGTGCCACCCGGACCAGTTACAATGAGCAGTTCTTC
>NA|NA|TRBJ1-4|TRBV27
CASSSLRGDEKLFF
TGTGCCAGCAGTTCTCTAAGAGGGGATGAAAAACTGTTTTTT
>NA|TRBD1|TRBJ2-3|TRBV5-1
CASSPTGDRDTDTQYF
TGCGCCAGCAGCCCTACAGGGGATCGGGACACAGATACGCAGTATTTT
>NA|TRBD2|TRBJ2-3|TRBV7-2
CASSPLAVNTDTQYF
TGTGCCAGCAGCCCCCTAGCGGTCAACACAGATACGCAGTATTTT
>few|NA|TRBJ1-5|TRBV5-8
CASTRSNQPQHF
TGTGCCAGCACCAGGAGCAATCAGCCCCAGCATTTT
>NA|TRBD1|TRBJ1-4|TRBV5-1
CASSVDRGEDEKLFF
TGCGCCAGCAGCGTTGACAGGGGAGAGGACGAAAAACTGTTTTTT
>NA|TRBD1|TRBJ2-7|TRBV7-2
CASSSGQSLYEQYF
TGTGCCAGCAGCTCGGGACAGAGCCTCTACGAGCAGTACTTC
>NA|TRBD2|TRBJ2-1|TRBV7-9
CASTPGGGWDNEQFF
TGTGCCAGCACCCCTGGCGGGGGGTGGGACAATGAGCAGTTCTTC
>NA|TRBD2|TRBJ2-1|TRBV30
CAWSRLAGVAHEQFF
TGTGCCTGGAGTAGACTAGCGGGAGTCGCCCATGAGCAGTTCTTC
>once|NA|TRBJ2-7|TRBV15
CATSSPSLGHDYEQYF
TGTGCCACCAGCTCACCCTCCCTGGGACATGACTACGAGCAGTACTTC
>NA|TRBD1|TRBJ1-2|TRBV23-1
CASSLGQAGGGYTF
TGCGCCAGCAGTCTGGGACAGGCCGGAGGAGGCTACACCTTC
>few|NA|TRBJ1-5|TRBV6-1
CASSDRGEPQHF
TGTGCCAGCAGTGACCGGGGGGAGCCCCAGCATTTT
>NA|TRBD2|TRBJ2-7|TRBV14
CASSLTSGPYEQYF
TGTGCCAGCAGCCTAACTAGCGGGCCCTACGAGCAGTACTTC
>few|TRBD1|TRBJ1-2|TRBV4-2
CASSQDTGERYGYTF
TGTGCCAGCAGCCAAGATACAGGGGAGCGGTATGGCTACACCTTC
>NA|NA|TRBJ2-2|TRBV9
CASSVELANTGELFF
TGTGCCAGCAGCGTAGAGTTGGCGAACACCGGGGAGCTGTTTTTT
>NA|TRBD1|TRBJ2-7|TRBV29-1
CSGAGTGEEQYF
TGCAGCGGTGCCGGGACAGGGGAAGAGCAGTACTTC
>NA|NA|TRBJ2-6|TRBV5-6
CASSFRTPGANVLTF
TGTGCCAGCAGCTTTCGGACACCGGGGGCCAACGTCCTGACTTTC
>NA|NA|TRBJ2-7|TRBV27
CASSLKVRIYEQYF
TGTGCCAGCAGTTTAAAGGTCAGGATTTACGAGCAGTACTTC
>few|NA|TRBJ1-4|TRBV14
CASSLIGGEKLFF
TGTGCCAGCAGCCTCATAGGGGGTGAAAAACTGTTTTTT
>NA|NA|TRBJ2-2|TRBV9
CASTQRWSLTDPNTGELFF
TGTGCCAGCACCCAGAGGTGGTCCCTTACCGACCCGAACACCGGGGAGCTGTTTTTT
>NA|NA|TRBJ1-6|TRBV6-6
CASSYSMGSSNSPLHF
TGTGCCAGCAGTTACTCGATGGGGAGCTCCAATTCACCCCTCCACTTT
>NA|TRBD2|TRBJ2-1|TRBV19
CASSWTSASHSYNEQFF
TGTGCCAGTAGTTGGACTAGCGCTTCCCACTCCTACAATGAGCAGTTCTTC
>NA|NA|TRBJ2-1|TRBV6-4
CASSDPQRGTGGAYNEQFF
TGTGCCAGCAGTGACCCACAGAGAGGGACCGGGGGCGCCTACAATGAGCAGTTCTTC
>NA|NA|TRBJ1-4|TRBV6-1
CASSGGITTNEKLFF
TGTGCCAGCAGTGGTGGCATCACAACTAATGAAAAACTGTTTTTT
>NA|NA|TRBJ1-4|TRBV7-9
CASSLDRANEKLFF
TGTGCCAGCAGCTTAGACAGGGCTAATGAAAAACTGTTTTTT
>few|TRBD2|TRBJ2-3|TRBV28
CASSLSRTSGYTDTQYF
TGTGCCAGCAGTTTATCCCGGACTAGCGGATACACAGATACGCAGTATTTT
>NA|TRBD1|TRBJ2-5|TRBV6-4
CASSRDSQETQYF
TGTGCCAGCAGCCGGGACAGTCAAGAGACCCAGTACTTC